This is a list of T cell receptor beta chains from one sample in a study of cytomegalovirus exposure and HLA in healthy donors. Sequenced by immunoSEQ multiplex PCR; TCRdb stores in-frame clones only, minus some. In the table there are 50,000 or so clones, roughly 74% of which are singletons. Specimen: PBMCs. The receptors come from a middle-aged man in good health and CMV-seropositive. CDR3s include the opening cysteine and the closing phenylalanine or tryptophan. A D gene is named only where the DNA matches it firmly. A clone size is listed for some rows: how often the clone was seen (once, few, many), or a class if it is expanded.

j_call: TRBJ1-1; d_call: -; clone_size: few; v_call: TRBV9; cdr3_aa: CASSVVTGVSEAFF; cdr3_nt: TGTGCCAGCAGCGTAGTAACGGGTGTTAGTGAAGCTTTCTTT
j_call: TRBJ2-3; d_call: TRBD2; clone_size: -; v_call: TRBV11-3; cdr3_aa: CASSLTLAGYDTQYF; cdr3_nt: TGTGCCAGCAGCTTAACCCTAGCGGGTTACGATACGCAGTATTTT
j_call: TRBJ2-5; d_call: TRBD1; clone_size: -; v_call: TRBV6-1; cdr3_aa: CASIDRALQETQYF; cdr3_nt: TGTGCCAGTATAGACAGGGCCCTACAAGAGACCCAGTACTTC
j_call: TRBJ1-2; d_call: TRBD1; clone_size: -; v_call: TRBV5-6; cdr3_aa: CASSFGLGGSGYTF; cdr3_nt: TGTGCCAGCAGCTTTGGCCTAGGGGGCTCTGGCTACACCTTC
j_call: TRBJ2-7; d_call: TRBD1; clone_size: -; v_call: TRBV7-9; cdr3_aa: CASSSGTAIYEQYF; cdr3_nt: TGTGCCAGCAGTTCTGGGACAGCGATCTACGAGCAGTACTTC
j_call: TRBJ2-5; d_call: -; clone_size: -; v_call: TRBV30; cdr3_aa: CAWRRSSRQETQYF; cdr3_nt: TGTGCCTGGAGACGTTCTAGCCGGCAAGAGACCCAGTACTTC
j_call: TRBJ2-5; d_call: -; clone_size: -; v_call: TRBV6-1; cdr3_aa: CASSLLIQETQYF; cdr3_nt: TGTGCCAGCAGCCTACTTATCCAAGAGACCCAGTACTTC
j_call: TRBJ1-2; d_call: TRBD1; clone_size: -; v_call: TRBV2; cdr3_aa: CASSEDRGQYGYTF; cdr3_nt: TGTGCCAGCAGTGAGGACAGGGGGCAATATGGCTACACCTTC
j_call: TRBJ2-3; d_call: TRBD2; clone_size: -; v_call: TRBV5-1; cdr3_aa: CASSLGTSGGMDTQYF; cdr3_nt: TGCGCCAGCAGCCTAGGGACTAGCGGGGGGATGGATACGCAGTATTTT
j_call: TRBJ2-3; d_call: -; clone_size: -; v_call: TRBV4-2; cdr3_aa: CASSQDPGGTDTQYF; cdr3_nt: TGTGCCAGCAGCCAAGATCCCGGGGGCACAGATACGCAGTATTTT
j_call: TRBJ1-1; d_call: -; clone_size: -; v_call: TRBV6-4; cdr3_aa: CASSDSSRATEAFF; cdr3_nt: TGTGCCAGCAGTGACTCGAGCAGGGCCACTGAAGCTTTCTTT